Included here is one T cell receptor (beta chain) sequence, with context. What it recognizes is unknown. Each population that was sorted was more than 95% pure. The data originate from a study of beta chain features in type 1 diabetes. Whole-study results and caveats: VDJ junctions from patients with type 1 diabetes contained fewer insertions and more deletions. A moderate, significant TCRB CDR3 shortening appeared in type 1 diabetes across four CD4+ subsets.

TCRB transcripts that were expressed got sequenced, as all of the isolated RNA had been reverse transcribed. The table came from immunoSEQ multiplex PCR; TCRdb's copy has only in-frame clones and leaves some out. The sample consists of hundreds of thousands of clones, 15% of them appearing once. CDR1 and CDR2 (germline): WSHSY, SAAADI. V gave up 6 bases and J gave up 3 bases; unmatched junction bases: 0. The CDR3 is 13 residues long. The clonotype originates from a man between 18 and 35 years old with type 1 diabetes. This rearrangement joins TRBV10-2 to TRBJ2-5; TRBD1 matches 11 bases. The sequenced sample was naive CD4+ T cells from blood. CDR3 DNA: TGCGCCAGCAGGGGACAGGGGGAAGAGACCCAGTACTTC. Encoded protein: CASRGQGEETQYF.